Described below is a single TCR beta chain sequence and its context. Antigen specificity is unknown. The entry originates in a study of cytomegalovirus exposure and HLA in healthy donors. Points from the study as a whole: Common viral pathogens (according to a later analysis) appeared linked to several of the most significant clusters.

The germline V and J ends were trimmed by 6 bases and 10 bases, with 10 bases remaining between them. CDR3 length equals 12 residues. The germline V gene encodes CDR1 LNHDA and CDR2 SQIVND (reference sequence). The study ran its PCR with 60 Vbeta and 13 Jbeta primers. Sequenced by immunoSEQ multiplex PCR; TCRdb stores in-frame clones only, minus some. This sample has more than 200,000 clones, with about three quarters found just once. This receptor was identified in a man between 18 and 29 years old in good health and CMV-seronegative. Sequenced material: PBMCs. The genes are TRBV19 and TRBJ1-6, with D possibly being TRBD1 (5 bases). The CDR3, as DNA: TGTGCCAGTAGCACAGGCGCCTCACCCCTCCACTTT. Translated: CASSTGASPLHF.